The present T cell receptor (beta chain) was sequenced within a study of T cell responses to AZD1222 COVID-19 vaccine (dated by TCRdb to about 2021). Turning to the overall study: AZD1222 recipients given second doses at about 4 weeks or at about 12 weeks were pooled, since spike-specific TCR depth and breadth were not found to differ between the two schedules. TCR sequencing covered 233 trial participants: about 210 given two doses of AZD1222 and around 25 given two doses of MenACWY control vaccine. Trial participants were enrolled by age into subgroups of 18-55, 56-69 and 70-plus years, and around 150, 28 and 57 TCR-sequenced participants, respectively, were included in these subgroups.

The CDR3 regions of human TCRbeta chains were analyzed by immunosequencing. In the paper's pipeline: Repertoire TCRs were checked for matches against a reference library of SARS-CoV-2-specific TCRs that had been generated using the MIRA antigen-specificity platform. Breadth meant the fraction of unique TCRs that were SARS-CoV-2-associated, whereas depth meant the fraction of total T cells that were SARS-CoV-2-associated. Each spike-specific TCR was assigned to its reactive spike region and to a CD4 or CD8 class using the MIRA data. Log10-transformed breadth and depth values were compared by one-way ANOVA with Sidak's multiple comparisons tests. This immuneACCESS table, as held by TCRdb, lists in-frame sequences with V and J called but not all clones. Of the missing ones, under half trace to an unresolved V gene in checked studies; the others have no known cause. V, J and clone size are those of that table, while D and trimming were read from the DNA. The table for this sample lists under 100,000 clones; 88% of them were counted only once. The ten largest make up about 16% of the sample.

Relative to germline, V is missing 4 bases and J is missing 0 bases, with 6 bases of the junction outside any gene match. The CDR3, cysteine through phenylalanine, is 16 amino acids long. Only the CDR3 part of the read is kept: 48 bases, read in frame from the first base. In the germline V gene, CDR1 corresponds to ENHRY and CDR2 to SYGVKD. For this clone: Its specific antigen is unknown. No clone much larger than this one lies a single base away; base qualities are absent.

This sample's time point label indicates: baseline before first vaccination. The vaccinee samples were drawn from two UK trials, COV001 and COV002, one of which was a single-blind randomized controlled phase 2/3 trial testing AZD1222 (ChAdOx1 nCoV-19) in healthy adults. For TCRbeta chain sequencing, PBMC samples from trial participants were taken at day 0 and at day 28 after the second dose. Overall study outcomes, separate from this receptor: The vaccine-associated CD4 TCRs covered the entire spike protein, and the dominant responses fell in regions 160-218 and 743-854. A significant rise in spike-specific TCR breadth and depth was observed after two AZD1222 doses relative to day 0 and relative to MenACWY recipients. The 56-69-year group was small, and its depth increase did not reach significance, likely because of low power. Because no day 14 peak-response samples were available, the repertoires could be characterized only after the peak T cell response. Most participants were white British and females outnumbered males, and the authors suggested that clonal diversity may have been underestimated. Conclusions about previously exposed vaccinees are limited because only five to seven AZD1222 recipients were SARS-CoV-2 seropositive at baseline. Reportedly, almost half of the unique spike-specific TCRs recognized epitopes lying outside the regions that are mutated in the B.1.351 and B.1.1.7 variants.

Sequenced material: peripheral blood, taken on day 0 of AZD1222 vaccination. The chain is assembled from TRBV10-3 and TRBJ2-7, with 10 bases matching TRBD2. This sequence was found in an adult in good health. The DNA sequence is as follows: TGTGCCATCAGTGCCGTTCTAGCGGGAGACTCCTACGAGCAGTACTTC. It encodes CAISAVLAGDSYEQYF.